The TCR beta chain under discussion was sequenced for a study of control samples from healthy donors and cancer patients (TCRdb year 2020). On this clone itself: This clone's antigen is unknown. Qualities for individual bases were not recorded, and no much larger clone is one base off.

Library generation was performed with the immunoSEQ multiplex PCR assay. The table was pulled from immuneACCESS by TCRdb, which kept in-frame rearrangements only. Such tables lose some clones; where checked, under half of the loss comes from unresolved V genes, and the rest has no known cause. This sample has 75,000 to 90,000 clones in its table, and 89% of those were observed once. The biggest ten clones account for more than 5.5% of the sample. The CDR3 sequence holds 15 residues, the cysteine and phenylalanine included. Just CDR3 DNA is preserved here, 45 bases in frame from base 1. Unmatched junction bases come to 9, with V trimmed by 6 bases and J by 2 bases. CDR1 and CDR2 are read off the germline V gene as SGHRS and YFSETQ.

The TCR originated in a man aged 50 to 60 in good health. The chain employs TRBV5-1 and TRBJ2-5, with 8 junctional bases fitting TRBD2. Sample: blood. In nucleotides, the sequence is TGCGCCAGCACGGAGCTAGCGGGCAAACAAGAGACCCAGTACTTC. The translation is CASTELAGKQETQYF.